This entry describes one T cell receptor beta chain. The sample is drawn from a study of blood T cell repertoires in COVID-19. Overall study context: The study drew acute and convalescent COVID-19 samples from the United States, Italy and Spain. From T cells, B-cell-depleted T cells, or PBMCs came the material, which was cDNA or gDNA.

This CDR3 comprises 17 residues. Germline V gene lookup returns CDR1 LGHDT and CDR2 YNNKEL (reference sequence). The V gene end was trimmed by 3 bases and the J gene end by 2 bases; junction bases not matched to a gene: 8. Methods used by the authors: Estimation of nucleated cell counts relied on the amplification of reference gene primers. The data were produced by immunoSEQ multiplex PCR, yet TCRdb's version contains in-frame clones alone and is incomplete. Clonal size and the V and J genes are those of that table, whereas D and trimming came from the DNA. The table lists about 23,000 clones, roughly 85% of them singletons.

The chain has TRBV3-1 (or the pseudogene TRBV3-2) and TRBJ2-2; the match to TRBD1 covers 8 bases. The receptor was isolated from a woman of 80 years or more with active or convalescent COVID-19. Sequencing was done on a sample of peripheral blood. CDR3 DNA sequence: TGTGCCAGCAGCCAGTACCGGGACAGGTCTAACACCGGGGAGCTGTTTTTT. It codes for CASSQYRDRSNTGELFF.